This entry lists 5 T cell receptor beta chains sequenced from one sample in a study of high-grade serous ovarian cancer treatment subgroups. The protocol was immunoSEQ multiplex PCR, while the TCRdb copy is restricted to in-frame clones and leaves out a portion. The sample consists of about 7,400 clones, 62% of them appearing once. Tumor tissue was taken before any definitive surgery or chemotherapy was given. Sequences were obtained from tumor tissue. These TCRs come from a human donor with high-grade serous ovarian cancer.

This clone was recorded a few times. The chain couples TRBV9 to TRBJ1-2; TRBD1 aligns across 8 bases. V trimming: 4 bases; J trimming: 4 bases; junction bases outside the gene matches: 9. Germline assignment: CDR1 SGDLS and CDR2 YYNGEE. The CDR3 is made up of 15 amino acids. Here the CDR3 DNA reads TGTGCCAGCAGCCCTTCCGGACAGGGTCGCTATGGCTACACCTTC. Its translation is CASSPSGQGRYGYTF.

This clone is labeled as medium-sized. The CDR3, as DNA: TGTGCCAGTCGAACGGGACAGGTGAACACTGAAGCTTTCTTT. This sequence encodes CASRTGQVNTEAFF. V is TRBV19 and J is TRBJ1-1; 8 bases are a match to TRBD1. Trimming cost V 8 bases and J 0 bases; bases outside gene matches: 5. This CDR3 comprises 14 residues. Germline CDR1 LNHDA, CDR2 SQIVND (reference sequence).

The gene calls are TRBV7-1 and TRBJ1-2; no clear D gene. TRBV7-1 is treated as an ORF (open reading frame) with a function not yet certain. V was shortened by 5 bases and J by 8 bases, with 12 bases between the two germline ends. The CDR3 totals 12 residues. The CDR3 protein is CASSPDVGGYTF. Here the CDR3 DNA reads TGTGCCAGCAGCCCCGACGTGGGCGGCTACACCTTC.

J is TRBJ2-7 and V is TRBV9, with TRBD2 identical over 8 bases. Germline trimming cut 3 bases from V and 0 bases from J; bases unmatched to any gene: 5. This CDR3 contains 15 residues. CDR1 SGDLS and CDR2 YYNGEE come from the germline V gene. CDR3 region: CASSARGGSSYEQYF. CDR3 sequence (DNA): TGTGCCAGCAGCGCTCGGGGGGGGAGCTCCTACGAGCAGTACTTC.

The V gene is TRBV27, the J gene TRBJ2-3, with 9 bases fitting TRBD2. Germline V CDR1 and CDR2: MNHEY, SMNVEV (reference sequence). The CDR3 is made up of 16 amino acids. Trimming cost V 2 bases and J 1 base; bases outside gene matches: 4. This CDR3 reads CASSLAGGGGTDTQYF. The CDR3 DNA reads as TGTGCCAGCAGTTTAGCGGGAGGGGGGGGCACAGATACGCAGTATTTT.